This T cell receptor beta chain appears in the sequencing data of a study of blood T cell repertoires in COVID-19. Across the whole study: Sites across the United States, Italy and Spain contributed samples from acute and convalescent COVID-19. In each case, the material was cDNA or gDNA derived from T cells, B-cell-depleted T cells, or PBMCs.

TCRdb keeps only in-frame clones here, not all; method: immunoSEQ multiplex PCR. The top ten hold approximately 2.2% of the sample, which has around 300,000 clones, about 90% seen once. Germline V gene data show CDR1 as SNHLY and CDR2 as FYNNEI. The CDR3 totals 15 residues. V dropped 6 bases and J dropped 0; count of bases not matched to a gene: 3. This sequence joins TRBV2 and TRBJ2-4; 9 positions agree with TRBD1. The sequenced material came from peripheral blood. This receptor was identified in a woman aged 25 to 45 who had recovered from COVID-19. CDR3 bases: TGTGCCAGCAGAAGACAGGGGGGAGCCAAAAACATTCAGTACTTC. Translation: CASRRQGGAKNIQYF.